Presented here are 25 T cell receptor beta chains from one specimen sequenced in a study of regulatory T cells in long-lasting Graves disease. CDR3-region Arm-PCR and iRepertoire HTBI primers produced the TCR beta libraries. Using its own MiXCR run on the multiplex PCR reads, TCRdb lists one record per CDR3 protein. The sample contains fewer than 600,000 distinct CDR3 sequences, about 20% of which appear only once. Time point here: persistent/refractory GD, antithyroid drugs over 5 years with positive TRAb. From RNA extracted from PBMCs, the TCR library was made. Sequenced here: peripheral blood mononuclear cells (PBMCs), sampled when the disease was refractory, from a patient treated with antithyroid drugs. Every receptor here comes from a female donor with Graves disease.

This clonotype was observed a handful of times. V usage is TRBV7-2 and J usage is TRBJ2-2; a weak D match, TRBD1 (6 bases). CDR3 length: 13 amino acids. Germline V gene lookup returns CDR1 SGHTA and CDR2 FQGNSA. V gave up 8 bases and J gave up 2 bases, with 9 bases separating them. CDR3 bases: TGTGCCAGCGGGGGCAGAAACACCGGGGAGCTGTTTTTT. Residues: CASGGRNTGELFF.

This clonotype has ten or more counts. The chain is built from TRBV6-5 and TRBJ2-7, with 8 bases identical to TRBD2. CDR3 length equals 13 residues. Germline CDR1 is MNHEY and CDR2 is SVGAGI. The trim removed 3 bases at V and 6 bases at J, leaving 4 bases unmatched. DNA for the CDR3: TGTGCCAGCAGTTATCGGGGGGGCGGCGAGCAGTACTTC. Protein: CASSYRGGGEQYF.

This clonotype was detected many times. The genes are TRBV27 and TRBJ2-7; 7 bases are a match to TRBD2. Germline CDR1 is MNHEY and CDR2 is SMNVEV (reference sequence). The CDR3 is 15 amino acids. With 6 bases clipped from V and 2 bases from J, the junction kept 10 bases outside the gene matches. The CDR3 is CASRSGGGATYEQYF. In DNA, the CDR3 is TGTGCCAGCAGATCGGGGGGAGGGGCCACCTACGAGCAGTACTTC.

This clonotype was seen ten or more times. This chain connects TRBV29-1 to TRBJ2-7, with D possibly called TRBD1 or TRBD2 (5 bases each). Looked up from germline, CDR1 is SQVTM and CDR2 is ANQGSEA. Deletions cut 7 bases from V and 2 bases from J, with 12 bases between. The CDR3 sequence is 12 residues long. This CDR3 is CSARDGTYEQYF. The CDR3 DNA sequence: TGCAGCGCCCGGGACGGCACCTACGAGCAGTACTTC.

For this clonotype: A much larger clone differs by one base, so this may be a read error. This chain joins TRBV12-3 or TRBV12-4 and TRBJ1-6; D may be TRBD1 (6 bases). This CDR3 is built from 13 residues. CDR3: CSSSGTPRSPLHF. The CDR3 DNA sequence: TGTTCCAGCAGTGGGACACCTAGGTCACCCCTCCACTTT.

CDR3 bases: TGTGCCAGCAGCCTCGAGGAGGACACTGAAGCTTTCTTT. It specifies CASSLEEDTEAFF. The V gene is TRBV7-9, the J gene TRBJ1-1; D is unclear. The V and J ends lost 5 bases and 3 bases respectively, with 10 bases between them. Germline V gene data show CDR1 as SEHNR and CDR2 as FQNEAQ (reference sequence). The CDR3 has 13 residues. The variable domain in full, with the rest retrieved from reference TRBV7-9 and TRBJ1-1, is DTGVSQNPRHKITKRGQNVTFRCDPISEHNRLYWYRQTLGQGPEFLTYFQNEAQLEKSRLLSDRFSAERPKGSFSTLEIQRTEQGDSAMYLCASSLEEDTEAFFGQGTRLTVV.

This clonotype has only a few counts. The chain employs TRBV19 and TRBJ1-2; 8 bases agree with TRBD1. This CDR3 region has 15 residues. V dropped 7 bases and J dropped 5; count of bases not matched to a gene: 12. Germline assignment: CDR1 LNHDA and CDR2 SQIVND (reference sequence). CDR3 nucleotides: TGTGCCAGTACAACGTTCTGGACAGGGACATATGGCTACACCTTC. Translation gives CASTTFWTGTYGYTF.

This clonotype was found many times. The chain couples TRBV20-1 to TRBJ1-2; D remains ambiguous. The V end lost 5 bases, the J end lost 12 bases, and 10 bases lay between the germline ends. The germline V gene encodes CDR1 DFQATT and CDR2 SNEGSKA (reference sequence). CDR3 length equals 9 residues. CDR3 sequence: CSAPMENTF. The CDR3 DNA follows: TGCAGTGCTCCGATGGAAAACACCTTC.

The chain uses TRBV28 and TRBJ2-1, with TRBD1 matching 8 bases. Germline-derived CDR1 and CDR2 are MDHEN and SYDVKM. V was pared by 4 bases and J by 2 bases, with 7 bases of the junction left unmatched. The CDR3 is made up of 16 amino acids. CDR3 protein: CASSSGDRGAYNEQFF. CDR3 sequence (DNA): TGTGCCAGCAGTTCCGGAGACAGGGGCGCCTACAATGAGCAGTTCTTC.

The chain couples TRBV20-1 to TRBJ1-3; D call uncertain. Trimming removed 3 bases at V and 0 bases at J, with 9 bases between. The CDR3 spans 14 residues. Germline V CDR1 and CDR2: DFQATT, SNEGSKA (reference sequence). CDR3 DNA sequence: TGCAGTGCTAGTGACGCGTTCTCTGGAAACACCATATATTTT. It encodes CSASDAFSGNTIYF.

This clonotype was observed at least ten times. The CDR3 DNA sequence: TGTGCCAGCAGTGAAGCCCCTACTAGCGATGAGCAGTACTTC. It translates to CASSEAPTSDEQYF. The chain is built from TRBV2 and TRBJ2-7; 7 bases are a match to TRBD2. Germline CDR1 and CDR2: SNHLY and FYNNEI. Trimming removed 0 bases from V and 7 bases from J; junction bases left unmatched: 6. The CDR3 consists of 14 residues.

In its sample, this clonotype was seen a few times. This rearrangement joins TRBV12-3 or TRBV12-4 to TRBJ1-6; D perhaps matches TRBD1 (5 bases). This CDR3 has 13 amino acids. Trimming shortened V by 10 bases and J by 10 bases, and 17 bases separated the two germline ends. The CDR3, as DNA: TGTGCCACCCCCGGGGGGGGTGAGTCACCCCTCCACTTT. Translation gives CATPGGGESPLHF.

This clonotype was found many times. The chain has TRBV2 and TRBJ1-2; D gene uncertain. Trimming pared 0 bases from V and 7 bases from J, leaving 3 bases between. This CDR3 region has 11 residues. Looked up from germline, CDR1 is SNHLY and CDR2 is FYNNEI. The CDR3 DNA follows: TGTGCCAGCAGTGAAGCAGGTGGCTACACCTTC. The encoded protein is CASSEAGGYTF. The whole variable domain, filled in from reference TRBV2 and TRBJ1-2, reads EPEVTQTPSHQVTQMGQEVILRCVPISNHLYFYWYRQILGQKVEFLVSFYNNEISEKSEIFDDQFSVERPDGSNFTLKIRSTKLEDSAMYFCASSEAGGYTFGSGTRLTVV.

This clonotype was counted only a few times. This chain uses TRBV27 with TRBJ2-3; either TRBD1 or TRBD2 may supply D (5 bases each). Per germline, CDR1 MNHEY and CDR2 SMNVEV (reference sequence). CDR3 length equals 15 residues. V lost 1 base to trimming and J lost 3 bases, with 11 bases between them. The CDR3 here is CASSLWGSVTDTQYF. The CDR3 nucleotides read TGTGCCAGCAGTTTATGGGGGAGTGTTACAGATACGCAGTATTTT.

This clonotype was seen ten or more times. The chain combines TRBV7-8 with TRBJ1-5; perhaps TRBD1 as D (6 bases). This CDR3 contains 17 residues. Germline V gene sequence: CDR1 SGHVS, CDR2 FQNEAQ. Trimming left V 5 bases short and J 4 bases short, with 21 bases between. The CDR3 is CASSTREGEHANQPQHF. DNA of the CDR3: TGTGCCAGCAGCACCCGCGAGGGGGAGCATGCGAATCAGCCCCAGCATTTT. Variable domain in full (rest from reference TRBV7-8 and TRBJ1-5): GAGVSQSPRYKVAKRGQDVALRCDPISGHVSLFWYQQALGQGPEFLTYFQNEAQLDKSGLPSDRFFAERPEGSVSTLKIQRTQQEDSAVYLCASSTREGEHANQPQHFGDGTRLSIL.

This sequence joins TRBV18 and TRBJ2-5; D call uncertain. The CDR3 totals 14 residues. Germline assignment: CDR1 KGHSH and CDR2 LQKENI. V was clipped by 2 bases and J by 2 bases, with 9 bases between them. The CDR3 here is CASSPLDHQETQYF. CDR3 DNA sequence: TGTGCCAGCTCACCATTAGATCATCAAGAGACCCAGTACTTC. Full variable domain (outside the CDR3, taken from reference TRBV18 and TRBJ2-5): NAGVMQNPRHLVRRRGQEARLRCSPMKGHSHVYWYRQLPEEGLKFMVYLQKENIIDESGMPKERFSAEFPKEGPSILRIQQVVRGDSAAYFCASSPLDHQETQYFGPGTRLLVL.

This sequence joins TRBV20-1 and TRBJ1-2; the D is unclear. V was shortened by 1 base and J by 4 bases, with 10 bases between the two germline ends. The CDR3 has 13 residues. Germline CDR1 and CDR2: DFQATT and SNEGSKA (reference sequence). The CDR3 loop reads CSARGGGSYGYTF. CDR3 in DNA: TGCAGTGCTAGAGGTGGCGGTAGCTATGGCTACACCTTC.

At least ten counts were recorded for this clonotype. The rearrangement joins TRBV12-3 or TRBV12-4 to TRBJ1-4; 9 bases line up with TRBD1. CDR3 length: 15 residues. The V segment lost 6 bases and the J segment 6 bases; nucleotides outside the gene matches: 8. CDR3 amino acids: CASRGMTGGDEKLFF. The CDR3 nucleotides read TGTGCCAGCAGGGGGATGACAGGGGGAGATGAAAAACTGTTTTTT.

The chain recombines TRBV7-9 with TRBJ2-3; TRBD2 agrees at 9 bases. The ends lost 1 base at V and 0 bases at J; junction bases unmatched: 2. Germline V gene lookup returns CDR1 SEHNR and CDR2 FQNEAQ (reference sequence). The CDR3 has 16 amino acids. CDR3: CASSLGLAASTDTQYF. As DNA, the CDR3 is TGTGCCAGCAGCTTAGGACTAGCGGCTAGCACAGATACGCAGTATTTT.

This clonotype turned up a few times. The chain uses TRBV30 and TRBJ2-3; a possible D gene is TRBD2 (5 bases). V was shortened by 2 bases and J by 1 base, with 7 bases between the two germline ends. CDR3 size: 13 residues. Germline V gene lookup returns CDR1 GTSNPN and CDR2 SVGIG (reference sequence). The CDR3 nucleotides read TGTGCCTGGAGTAGCGGTCGCACAGATACGCAGTATTTT. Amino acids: CAWSSGRTDTQYF.

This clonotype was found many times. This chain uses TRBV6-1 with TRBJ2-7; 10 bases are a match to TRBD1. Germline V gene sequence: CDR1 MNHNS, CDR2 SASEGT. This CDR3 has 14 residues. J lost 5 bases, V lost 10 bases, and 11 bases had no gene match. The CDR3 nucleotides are TGTGCCACTAGGGTAGGGACAGGGGCGAACGAGCAGTACTTC. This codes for CATRVGTGANEQYF.

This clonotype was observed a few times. CDR3 loop: CASSQLWQGGPEAFF. CDR3 bases: TGCGCCAGCAGCCAGCTGTGGCAGGGAGGTCCTGAAGCTTTCTTT. The rearrangement joins TRBV4-1 to TRBJ1-1; perhaps TRBD1 as D (5 bases). CDR1 and CDR2 from the germline V gene are MGHRA and YSYEKL. This CDR3 is built from 15 residues. With 3 bases removed from V and 6 bases from J, the gap between germline ends came to 17 bases.

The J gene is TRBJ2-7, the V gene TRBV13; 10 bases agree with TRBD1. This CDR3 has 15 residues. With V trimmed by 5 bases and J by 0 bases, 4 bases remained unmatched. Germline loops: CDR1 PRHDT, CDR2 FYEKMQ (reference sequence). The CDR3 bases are TGTGCCAGCAGCAATCGGGACAGGGGCTCCTACGAGCAGTACTTC. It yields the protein CASSNRDRGSYEQYF. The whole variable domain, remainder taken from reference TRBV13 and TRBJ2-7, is AAGVIQSPRHLIKEKRETATLKCYPIPRHDTVYWYQQGPGQDPQFLISFYEKMQSDKGSIPDRFSAQQFSDYHSELNMSSLELGDSALYFCASSNRDRGSYEQYFGPGTRLTVT.

CDR3 residues: CASSLQPLEQYF. In DNA form, the CDR3 reads TGCGCCAGCAGCTTACAGCCGCTCGAGCAGTACTTC. The rearrangement uses TRBV5-1 and TRBJ2-7; D not certain. This CDR3 has 12 residues. Germline CDR1 reads SGHRS; CDR2 reads YFSETQ. V shed 2 bases and J shed 6 bases, with 9 bases lying between them.

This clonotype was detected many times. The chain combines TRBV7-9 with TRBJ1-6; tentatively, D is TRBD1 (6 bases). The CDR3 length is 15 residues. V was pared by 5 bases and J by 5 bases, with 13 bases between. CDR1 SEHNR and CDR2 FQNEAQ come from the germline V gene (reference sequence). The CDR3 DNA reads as TGTGCCAGCAGCGACAGACAGGAACATAATTCACCCCTCCACTTT. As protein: CASSDRQEHNSPLHF. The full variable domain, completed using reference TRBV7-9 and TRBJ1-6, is DTGVSQNPRHKITKRGQNVTFRCDPISEHNRLYWYRQTLGQGPEFLTYFQNEAQLEKSRLLSDRFSAERPKGSFSTLEIQRTEQGDSAMYLCASSDRQEHNSPLHFGNGTRLTVT.